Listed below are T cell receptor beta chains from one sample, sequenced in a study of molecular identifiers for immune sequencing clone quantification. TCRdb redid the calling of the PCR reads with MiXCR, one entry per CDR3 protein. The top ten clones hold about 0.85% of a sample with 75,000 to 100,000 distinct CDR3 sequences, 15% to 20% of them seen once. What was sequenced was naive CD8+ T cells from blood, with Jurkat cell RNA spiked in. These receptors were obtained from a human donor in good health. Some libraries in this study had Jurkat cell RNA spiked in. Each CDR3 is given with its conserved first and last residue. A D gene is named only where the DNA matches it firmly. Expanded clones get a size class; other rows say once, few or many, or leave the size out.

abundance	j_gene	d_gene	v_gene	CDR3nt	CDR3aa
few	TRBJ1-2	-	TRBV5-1	TGCGCCAGCAGCAGCGCGGACAGCTTCTATGGCTACACCTTC	CASSSADSFYGYTF
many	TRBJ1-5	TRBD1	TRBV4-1	TGCGCCAGCAGCCAAGCTGAACAGGGGGGTCAGCCCCAGCATTTT	CASSQAEQGGQPQHF
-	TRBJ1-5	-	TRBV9	TGTGCCAGCAGCTCGGGGTATGGCAATCAGCCCCAGCATTTT	CASSSGYGNQPQHF
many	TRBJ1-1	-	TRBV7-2	TGTGCCAGCAGCTACGGAGAGAGTGAAGCTTTCTTT	CASSYGESEAFF
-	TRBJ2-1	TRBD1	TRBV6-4	TGTGCCAGCAGTGCCACTGGGACAGGGTTTTACAATGAGCAGTTCTTC	CASSATGTGFYNEQFF
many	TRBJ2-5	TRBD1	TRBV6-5	TGTGCCAGCAGTTACTGGACAGGGTCAGAGACCCAGTACTTC	CASSYWTGSETQYF
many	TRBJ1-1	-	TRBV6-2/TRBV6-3	TGTGCCAGCAGTATCGGGACACTAGAAGCTTTCTTT	CASSIGTLEAFF
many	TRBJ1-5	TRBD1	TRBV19	TGTGCCAGTAGTATAGTGCAGGGGGCGAATCAGCCCCAGCATTTT	CASSIVQGANQPQHF
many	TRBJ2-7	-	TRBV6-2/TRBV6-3	TGTGCCAGCATGTCGGTCGGGGGACCGTCGTACGAGCAGTACTTC	CASMSVGGPSYEQYF
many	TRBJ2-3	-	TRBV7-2	TGTGCCAGCAGCTTAGTTTGGGTTGGGTCAGATACGCAGTATTTT	CASSLVWVGSDTQYF
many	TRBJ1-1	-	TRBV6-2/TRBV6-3	TGTGCCAGCAGGGACAGCTACATGAACACTGAAGCTTTCTTT	CASRDSYMNTEAFF
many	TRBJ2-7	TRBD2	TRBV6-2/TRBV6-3	TGTGCCAGCAGTTCTACTAGCGGGAGGACCTACGAGCAGTACTTC	CASSSTSGRTYEQYF
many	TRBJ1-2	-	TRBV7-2	TGTGCCAGCAGCTTATCTCCCTTTGACAGGATGGATGGCTACACCTTC	CASSLSPFDRMDGYTF
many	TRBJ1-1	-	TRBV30	TGTGCCTGGAGTGTCGCCACGAACACTGAAGCTTTCTTT	CAWSVATNTEAFF
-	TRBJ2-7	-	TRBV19	TGTGCCAGTAGTTTGGGGACTCCGGGGGAGCAGTACTTC	CASSLGTPGEQYF
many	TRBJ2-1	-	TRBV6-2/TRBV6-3	TGTGCCAGCAGTTACCCACAGGTTGGAGACAATGAGCAGTTCTTC	CASSYPQVGDNEQFF
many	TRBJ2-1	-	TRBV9	TGTGCCAGCAGCGTAGACTCGGGTGAGCAGTTCTTC	CASSVDSGEQFF
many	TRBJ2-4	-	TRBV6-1	TGTGCCAGCAGATCAGTAGTAGCGGTGGTCAAAAACATTCAGTACTTC	CASRSVVAVVKNIQYF
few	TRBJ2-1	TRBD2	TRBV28	TGTGCCAACCTATCCAGCGGGAGCCTTTACTACTACAATGAGCAGTTCTTC	CANLSSGSLYYYNEQFF
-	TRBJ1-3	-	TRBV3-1	TGTGCCAGCAGCCCCTACGCCCAAAACACCATATATTTT	CASSPYAQNTIYF
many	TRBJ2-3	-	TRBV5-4	TGTGCCAGCAGCTTGGGGGTAGCGGTGGGCCCAGATACGCAGTATTTT	CASSLGVAVGPDTQYF
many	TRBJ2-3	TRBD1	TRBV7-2	TGTGCCAGCAGACAGGGGTACCGGGACAACCATTTAGGCACAGATACGCAGTATTTT	CASRQGYRDNHLGTDTQYF
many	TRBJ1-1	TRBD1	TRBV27	TGTGCCAGCAGTACGGGACAGGGGTATGTCACTGAAGCTTTCTTT	CASSTGQGYVTEAFF
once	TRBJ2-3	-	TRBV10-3	TGTGCCATCAGTGATACCGGACAGACAGATACGCAGTATTTT	CAISDTGQTDTQYF
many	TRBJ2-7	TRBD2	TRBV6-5	TGTGCCAGCAGTTACTCCAACGGGGGGTACGAGCAGTACTTC	CASSYSNGGYEQYF
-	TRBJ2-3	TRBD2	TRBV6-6	TGTGCCGTAGAAGCGGGATCGATAGATACGCAGTATTTT	CAVEAGSIDTQYF
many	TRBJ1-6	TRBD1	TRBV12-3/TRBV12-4	TGTGCCAGCAGTTTTTGGGCCCCCGGGACAGGAAATTCACCCCTCCACTTT	CASSFWAPGTGNSPLHF
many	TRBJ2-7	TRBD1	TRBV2	TGTGCCAGCAGCACCGGACAGGGGGTGTTCTACGAGCAGTACTTC	CASSTGQGVFYEQYF
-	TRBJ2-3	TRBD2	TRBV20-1	TGCAGTGCTAGAAGGCGAGCGGGGGCGGCAGCTACGCAGTATTTT	CSARRRAGAAATQYF
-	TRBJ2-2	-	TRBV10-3	TGTGCCAGCAACGCCGGGACGGCGAACACCGGGGAGCTGTTTTTT	CASNAGTANTGELFF
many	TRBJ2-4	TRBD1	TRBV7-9	TGTGCCAGCGGACAGGGCGTTTCAGACAAAAACATTCAGTACTTC	CASGQGVSDKNIQYF
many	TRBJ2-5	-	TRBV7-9	TGTGCCAGCAGCTCCTCGGGGAAAGAGACCCAGTACTTC	CASSSSGKETQYF
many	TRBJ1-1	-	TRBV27	TGTGCCAGCAGTTTTCAGGGGCAGAACACTGAAGCTTTCTTT	CASSFQGQNTEAFF
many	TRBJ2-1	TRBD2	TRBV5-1	TGCGCCAGCAGCTTGCTAGCGGGGGGGAGGGATGAGCAGTTCTTC	CASSLLAGGRDEQFF
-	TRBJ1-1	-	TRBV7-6	TGTGCCAGCAGCGCGGGTCCGGAAATTACCCTGAACACTGAAGCTTTCTTT	CASSAGPEITLNTEAFF
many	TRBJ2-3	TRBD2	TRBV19	TGTGCCAGTAGTATTTGGACTAGCGACGCAGATACGCAGTATTTT	CASSIWTSDADTQYF
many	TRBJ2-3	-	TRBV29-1	TGCAGCGTTTATGACCCTTACACAGATACGCAGTATTTT	CSVYDPYTDTQYF
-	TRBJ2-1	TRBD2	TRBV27	TGTGCCAGCAAATCGAGTATAGGGACTAGCGGGACCTTTGAGCAGTTCTTC	CASKSSIGTSGTFEQFF
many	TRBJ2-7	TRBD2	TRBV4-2	TGTGCCAGCAGCCAAGATCCGACTAGCGGGAGGGCCCACGAGCAGTACTTC	CASSQDPTSGRAHEQYF
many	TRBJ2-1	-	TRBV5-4	TGTGCCAGCAGCCTGTCAAAATACAATGAGCAGTTCTTC	CASSLSKYNEQFF
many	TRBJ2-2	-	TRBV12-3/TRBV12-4	TGTGCCAGCAGCACGCCTACCACGAACACCGGGGAGCTGTTTTTT	CASSTPTTNTGELFF
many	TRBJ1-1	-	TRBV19	TGTGCCAGTAGTATGATTAAGAACACTGAAGCTTTCTTT	CASSMIKNTEAFF
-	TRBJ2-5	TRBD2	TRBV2	TGTGCCAGCAGTGATATCCAGCGGGGGGGCCCGGAGACCCAGTACTTC	CASSDIQRGGPETQYF
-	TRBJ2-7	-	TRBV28	TGTGCCAGCAGTCGGGGCTACGAGCAGTACTTC	CASSRGYEQYF
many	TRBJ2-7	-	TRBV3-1	TGTGCCAGCAGCCTCAGTCGGTCCCTCCCCTACGAGCAGTACTTC	CASSLSRSLPYEQYF
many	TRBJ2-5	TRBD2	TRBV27	TGTGCCAGCAGTGACGGGACTAGCGGGAGGTCGGGTGAGACCCAGTACTTC	CASSDGTSGRSGETQYF
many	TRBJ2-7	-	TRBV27	TGTGCCAGCAGTTTATCCGGGGGAATTAGCTACGAGCAGTACTTC	CASSLSGGISYEQYF
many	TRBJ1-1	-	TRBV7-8	TGTGCCAGCAGCTTAGCGATGGGACAAAACACTGAAGCTTTCTTT	CASSLAMGQNTEAFF
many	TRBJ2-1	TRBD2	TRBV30	TGTGCCGGGGGACTAGCTGGAAATGAGCAGTTCTTC	CAGGLAGNEQFF
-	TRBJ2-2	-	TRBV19	TGTGCCAGTAGTATAGATTGGGGCGGGGAGCTGTTTTTT	CASSIDWGGELFF
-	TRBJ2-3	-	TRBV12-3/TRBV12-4	TGTGCCAGCAGTCTAACTTTGGGGGGGGGCCCGGGAGATACGCAGTATTTT	CASSLTLGGGPGDTQYF
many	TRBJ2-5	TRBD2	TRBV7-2	TGTGCCAGCAGCTTAGGCCCCGAGACTAGCGCACAAGAGACCCAGTACTTC	CASSLGPETSAQETQYF
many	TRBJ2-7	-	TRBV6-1	TGTGCCAGCTTGGACCGCTACGAGCAGTACTTC	CASLDRYEQYF